This record covers a single T cell receptor (beta chain). Its matching antigen is unknown. This sample is drawn from a study of early T cells in non-severe SARS-CoV-2 infection. Study details: From unsorted whole blood, bulk RNA was sequenced, and the chains remained unpaired. Findings and caveats of the study: VDJdb matching, biased toward anti-spike CD8 responses, missed private and CD4 specificities.

Unique molecular identifier tags were affixed to discrete cDNA molecules. TCRdb redid the calling of the 5' RACE reads with MiXCR, one entry per CDR3 protein. Among about 72,000 distinct CDR3 sequences listed, 10% were seen once. Trimming cost V 0 bases and J 6 bases, with 12 bases left between them. CDR3 size: 14 residues. Germline CDR1 is GTSNPN and CDR2 is SVGIG (reference sequence). The chain has TRBV30 and TRBJ1-5; D call uncertain. This TCR was sampled from an adult who was a healthcare worker with PCR-confirmed SARS-CoV-2 infection or an uninfected control (not recorded which). Sequencing used whole blood, obtained at baseline. Here the CDR3 DNA reads TGTGCCTGGAGTGTAAAGGCCCTGACTCAGCCCCAGCATTTT. It specifies CAWSVKALTQPQHF.